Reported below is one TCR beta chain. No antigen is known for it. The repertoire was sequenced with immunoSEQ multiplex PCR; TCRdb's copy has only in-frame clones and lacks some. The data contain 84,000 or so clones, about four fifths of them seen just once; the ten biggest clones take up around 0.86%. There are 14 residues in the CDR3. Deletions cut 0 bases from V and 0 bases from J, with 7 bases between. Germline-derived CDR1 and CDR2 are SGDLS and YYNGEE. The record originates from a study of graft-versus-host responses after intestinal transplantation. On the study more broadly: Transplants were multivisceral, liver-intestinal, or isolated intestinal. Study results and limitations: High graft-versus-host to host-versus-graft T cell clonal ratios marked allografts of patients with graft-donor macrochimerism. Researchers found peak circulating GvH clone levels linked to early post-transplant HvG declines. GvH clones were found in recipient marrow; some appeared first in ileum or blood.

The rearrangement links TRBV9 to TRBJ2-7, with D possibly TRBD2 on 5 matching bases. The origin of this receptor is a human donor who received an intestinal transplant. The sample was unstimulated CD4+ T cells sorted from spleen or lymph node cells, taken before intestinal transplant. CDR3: CASSVAGFSYEQYF. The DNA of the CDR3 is TGTGCCAGCAGCGTAGCGGGGTTCTCCTACGAGCAGTACTTC. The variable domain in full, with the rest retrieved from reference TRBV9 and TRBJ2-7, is DSGVTQTPKHLITATGQRVTLRCSPRSGDLSVYWYQQSLDQGLQFLIQYYNGEERAKGNILERFSAQQFPDLHSELNLSSLELGDSALYFCASSVAGFSYEQYFGPGTRLTVT.